The rows below give T cell receptor beta chains drawn from one sample of a study of T cell responses to AZD1222 COVID-19 vaccine. The protocol was immunoSEQ multiplex PCR, while the TCRdb copy is restricted to in-frame clones and leaves out a portion. The profile covers 73,000 or so clones, with roughly four fifths appearing a single time and approximately 5.4% taken by the ten largest. Sequenced here: peripheral blood, sampled on day 0 of AZD1222 vaccination. Receptors were obtained from an adult in good health. CDR3s leave out the opening cysteine and the closing phenylalanine or tryptophan. Clone size is shown for a subset of rows, as once, few, many or a class of expanded clone.

>NA|TRBJ1-1|TRBV6-5
ASSRTINTEAF
>NA|TRBJ2-1|TRBV7-3
ASSLGPSNEQF
>NA|TRBJ1-2|TRBV30
AWSVLGARNGYT
>NA|TRBJ1-5|TRBV5-1
ASSTEGLGQPQH
>NA|TRBJ2-7|TRBV6-5
ASRGSSYEQY
>NA|TRBJ2-7|TRBV7-3
ASSSRAGAYEQY
>NA|TRBJ1-5|TRBV7-9
ASSLRDSNQPQH
>NA|TRBJ1-2|TRBV2
ASAPTGGYGYT
>once|TRBJ1-3|TRBV14
ASSLDRVSGNTIY
>few|TRBJ2-7|TRBV7-8
ASSLLGGAAEQY
>NA|TRBJ2-3|TRBV5-4
ASSNPIGADTQY
>NA|TRBJ2-2|TRBV24-1
ATSDFSGTGELF
>NA|TRBJ2-2|TRBV24-1
ATSDGKQGISGELF
>NA|TRBJ1-1|TRBV19
ATEGREYTEAF
>NA|TRBJ2-3|TRBV7-2
ASSLGASGTSTDTQY
>NA|TRBJ1-3|TRBV4-1
ASSPRGRLSGNTIY
>NA|TRBJ1-1|TRBV19
ASSLPTVNTEAF
>NA|TRBJ2-7|TRBV6-1
ASSEDRGDRGRDNEQY
>NA|TRBJ1-6|TRBV6-5
ASSSQPDGYSPLH
>NA|TRBJ2-5|TRBV5-4
ASSFLETQY
>few|TRBJ1-1|TRBV28
ASSPGENTEAF
>NA|TRBJ2-7|TRBV5-6
ASSRPDRGEQY
>NA|TRBJ2-3|TRBV6-5
ASSYWAGAATDTQY
>NA|TRBJ1-1|TRBV18
ASSANPLRGTEGEAF
>few|TRBJ2-3|TRBV6-4
ASSAGGATDTQY
>few|TRBJ2-1|TRBV4-2
ASSQDLPSYNEQF
>NA|TRBJ1-6|TRBV6-5
ASSSNQMVYNSPLH
>NA|TRBJ1-1|TRBV3-1/TRBV3-2
ASSQRTSVNTEAF
>NA|TRBJ1-3|TRBV21-1
ASRLRRDGNTIY
>NA|TRBJ2-3|TRBV28
ASSLPYLRGGSTDTQY
>NA|TRBJ1-1|TRBV6-5
ASSYSGRGVNTEAF
>NA|TRBJ2-3|TRBV7-9
ASSFAGGDTDTQY
>NA|TRBJ1-4|TRBV27
ASSFGGEKLF
>once|TRBJ2-7|TRBV5-8
ASSLRVEQY
>NA|TRBJ2-7|TRBV15
ATSGARGAYEQY
>NA|TRBJ2-1|TRBV6-2/TRBV6-3
ASSSGGEQF
>NA|TRBJ2-7|TRBV3-1/TRBV3-2
ASSPGANYEQY
>few|TRBJ1-6|TRBV3-1/TRBV3-2
ASRIRDTLYSYNSPLH
>NA|TRBJ1-2|TRBV9
ASSASYSVRGYT
>few|TRBJ2-7|TRBV3-1/TRBV3-2
ASSWTRGEQY
>NA|TRBJ1-2|TRBV14
ASSQQTGYGYT
>NA|TRBJ2-1|TRBV5-1
ASSSYTHTTAQGGLAAYNEQF
>NA|TRBJ2-6|TRBV6-2/TRBV6-3
ASSYPTGANVLT
>NA|TRBJ1-6|TRBV28
ASSNRMGALH
>few|TRBJ1-2|TRBV3-1/TRBV3-2
ASSSPGGKDNYGYT
>few|TRBJ2-2|TRBV7-9
ASSSPPWTELNTGELF
>NA|TRBJ2-3|TRBV7-2
ASSPPGLAGVSDTQY
>NA|TRBJ2-7|TRBV2
ASRAGGRYEQY
>NA|TRBJ1-2|TRBV19
ASSIVATVNYGYT
>NA|TRBJ1-6|TRBV19
ATGVDGIRASPLH
>NA|TRBJ2-7|TRBV16
ASSQQGEGYEQY
>NA|TRBJ1-5|TRBV30
AWSTGRSQPQH
>few|TRBJ2-7|TRBV5-4
ASSREGQGAYEQY
>NA|TRBJ1-2|TRBV19
ASSPTGGPLGGYGYT
>few|TRBJ2-3|TRBV10-2
ASSPSGGAGDTQY
>NA|TRBJ2-7|TRBV5-6
ASSGLDRGSYEQY
>NA|TRBJ2-7|TRBV2
ASSADRGRTYEQY
>once|TRBJ2-7|TRBV6-5
ASSYSWTDLSYEQY
>few|TRBJ2-1|TRBV20-1
SASKERPEQF
>NA|TRBJ1-2|TRBV5-6
ASSFQGLSNYGYT